These 27 T cell receptor beta chains originate from one sample sequenced in a study of T cells in Graves' hyperthyroidism and ophthalmopathy. Amplification targeted TCR beta CDR3 regions from RNA transcripts. Using the HTBI primer set, a first-round RT-PCR was run on the TCR CDR3. TCRdb passed the multiplex PCR reads through MiXCR, listing each CDR3 protein once. The sample includes 500,000 to 800,000 distinct CDR3 sequences, roughly 15% of them seen just once. The sample was blood. These receptors all stem from a woman between 45 and 60 years old with Graves' ophthalmopathy.

At least ten counts were recorded for this clonotype. This chain joins TRBV7-2 and TRBJ2-7; possible D gene TRBD1, 5 bases. In germline, CDR1 is SGHTA, CDR2 FQGNSA. The V end was cut by 3 bases, the J end by 5 bases, with 11 bases between. The CDR3 is 13 amino acids. In DNA, the CDR3 is TGTGCCAGCAGCTTTGGACGCAGGGACGAGCAGTACTTC. Amino acid sequence: CASSFGRRDEQYF.

V usage is TRBV12-3 or TRBV12-4 and J usage is TRBJ1-2, with D possibly TRBD1 on 6 matching bases. The CDR3 spans 12 residues. V lost 5 bases, J lost 5 bases, and 9 bases lay in between. In nucleotides, the CDR3 is TGTGCCAGCAGTATCACAGGGTATGGCTACACCTTC. It codes for CASSITGYGYTF.

The rearrangement joins TRBV29-1 to TRBJ2-5, with D uncertain. V was cut by 4 bases and J by 0 bases, with 12 bases left in between. CDR1 SQVTM and CDR2 ANQGSEA come from the germline V gene. CDR3 size: 14 residues. CDR3 residues: CSVAGRAYQETQYF. CDR3 DNA sequence: TGCAGCGTTGCAGGAAGAGCCTACCAAGAGACCCAGTACTTC.

Many counts were recorded for this clonotype. V is TRBV12-3 or TRBV12-4 and J is TRBJ2-7; D is undetermined. The CDR3 consists of 14 residues. Trimming cost V 1 base and J 3 bases, with 10 bases left between them. The CDR3 nucleotides read TGTGCCAGCAGTTTAGGTGGAACCTACTACGAGCAGTACTTC. Protein product: CASSLGGTYYEQYF.

Only a few counts were recorded for this clonotype. This rearrangement joins TRBV28 to TRBJ2-7; no clear D. Trimming shortened V by 3 bases and J by 6 bases, and 12 bases separated the two germline ends. The CDR3 contains 13 residues. CDR1 is MDHEN and CDR2 is SYDVKM in the germline V gene. The CDR3 nucleotides read TGTGCCAGCAGTTTTTCTTCCGGGCTCGAGCAGTACTTC. It codes for CASSFSSGLEQYF.

This chain joins TRBV19 and TRBJ2-7; 9 nucleotides agree with TRBD2. Germline V gene sequence: CDR1 LNHDA, CDR2 SQIVND (reference sequence). The ends lost 7 bases at V and 0 bases at J; junction bases unmatched: 7. The CDR3 is 15 residues long. The CDR3 region is CASNPTSGYSYEQYF. DNA of the CDR3: TGTGCCAGTAATCCCACTAGCGGGTACTCCTACGAGCAGTACTTC.

This sequence joins TRBV27 and TRBJ1-2; D uncertain. Germline CDR1 MNHEY, CDR2 SMNVEV (reference sequence). The CDR3 totals 14 residues. V dropped 2 bases and J dropped 5 bases, with 12 bases sitting between them. The CDR3 DNA follows: TGTGCCAGCAGTTTAGATCCCAGTTTATATGGCTACACCTTC. It specifies CASSLDPSLYGYTF.

This clonotype has a handful of counts. The chain couples TRBV7-3 to TRBJ2-7; D remains ambiguous. V lost 2 bases to trimming and J lost 5 bases, with 16 bases between them. The CDR3 spans 15 residues. The germline V gene encodes CDR1 SGHTA and CDR2 FQGTGA. CDR3 DNA sequence: TGTGCCAGCAGCTTATATGGGGTCGGTGGAGACGAGCAGTACTTC. Translation: CASSLYGVGGDEQYF.

There are many counts of this clonotype. The rearrangement uses TRBV2 and TRBJ2-3; 14 bases are shared with TRBD2. Trimming removed 6 bases from V and 3 bases from J; junction bases left unmatched: 2. Germline values: CDR1 SNHLY, CDR2 FYNNEI. The CDR3 totals 15 residues. CDR3 residues: CASRGTSGRTDTQYF. The CDR3 DNA reads as TGTGCCAGCAGGGGGACTAGCGGGAGAACAGATACGCAGTATTTT.

This clonotype was seen only a few times. The chain uses TRBV6-2 or TRBV6-3 and TRBJ1-2; D is possibly TRBD1 (6 bases). Germline V gene data show CDR1 as MNHEY and CDR2 as SVGEGT. The CDR3 loop spans 16 amino acids. Trimming cost V 5 bases and J 2 bases, with 18 bases left between them. The CDR3 reads CASSTRDTQKNYGYTF. The CDR3 bases are TGTGCCAGCAGTACCCGGGACACCCAAAAAAACTATGGCTACACCTTC.

Note on this clonotype: This may arise from a read error, as a much more abundant clone is one base away. This chain uses TRBV27 with TRBJ2-7; 13 positions match TRBD2. Germline loops: CDR1 MNHEY, CDR2 SMNVEV (reference sequence). CDR3 size: 16 residues. CDR3 in amino acids: CASSSGTSGNSYEQCF. The CDR3 DNA reads as TGTGCCAGCAGTTCCGGGACTAGCGGGAACTCCTACGAGCAGTGCTTC.

This clonotype has at least ten counts. V and J are TRBV2 and TRBJ1-1; TRBD1 is a possible D gene (6 bases). This CDR3 is built from 12 residues. Germline V gene sequence: CDR1 SNHLY, CDR2 FYNNEI. Trimming removed 6 bases at V and 5 bases at J, with 10 bases between. The CDR3: CASRSGETEAFF. The CDR3 DNA is TGTGCCAGCAGATCAGGGGAGACTGAAGCTTTCTTT.

This clonotype was recorded a few times. The chain employs TRBV19 and TRBJ1-1; possible D gene TRBD1, 6 bases. The length of the CDR3 is 16 residues. Trimming stripped 2 bases from V and 0 bases from J, with 13 bases between. Germline V gene lookup returns CDR1 LNHDA and CDR2 SQIVND (reference sequence). CDR3 bases: TGTGCCAGTAGTATACGATTTGACAGGATGAACACTGAAGCTTTCTTT. Its protein is CASSIRFDRMNTEAFF.

This clonotype has just a few counts. The junction does not match germline at one end; this may be a read error. The chain couples TRBV6-8 to TRBJ1-1; maybe TRBD1 (5 bases). Germline V lookup: CDR1 MNHGY, CDR2 SAAAGT. The CDR3 has 16 residues. The CDR3 protein is CTSSSPTEGLNTEAFF. In DNA, the CDR3 is TGTACCAGCAGTTCCCCCACGGAGGGGTTGAACACTGAAGCTTTCTTT.

In this sample, this clonotype turned up many times. The chain recombines TRBV6-5 with TRBJ2-3, with 10 bases that match TRBD2. CDR1 and CDR2 (germline): MNHEY, SVGAGI. This CDR3 contains 16 residues. The V and J ends lost 2 bases and 4 bases, in that order; junction bases with no gene match: 6. The CDR3 nucleotides read TGTGCCAGCAGTTACGCCGCTAGCGGGAGCCCAGATACGCAGTATTTT. This translates into CASSYAASGSPDTQYF.

A single count supports this clonotype. A much larger clone differs from this one at a single base, so this may be a read error. DNA of the CDR3: TGTGCCAGCAGCTTAGTGGGTAGTAACCGATACGAGCAGTACTTC. Its translation is CASSLVGSNRYEQYF. The chain couples TRBV7-2 to TRBJ2-7, with D hard to call. This CDR3 region has 15 residues. Germline values: CDR1 SGHTA, CDR2 FQGNSA. Trimming cost V 1 base and J 4 bases, with 14 bases left between them.

This clonotype has ten or more counts. This chain uses TRBV5-6 with TRBJ1-5, with D unresolved. Looked up from germline, CDR1 is SGHDT and CDR2 is YYEEEE. Trimming cost V 4 bases and J 0 bases, with 17 bases left between them. This CDR3 spans 17 amino acids. CDR3 loop: CASSLAGGGYSNQPQHF. Written as DNA, the CDR3 is TGTGCCAGCAGCCTCGCGGGAGGTGGATATAGCAATCAGCCCCAGCATTTT.

The V call is TRBV11-1, the J call TRBJ2-3, with TRBD2 identical over 9 bases. Germline-derived CDR1 and CDR2 are SGHAT and FQDESV (reference sequence). The CDR3 has 16 residues. With V trimmed by 3 bases and J by 4 bases, 8 bases remained unmatched. The CDR3 DNA follows: TGTGCCAGCAGCTTCGTTGGTAGCGGGAGCTCAGATACGCAGTATTTT. It encodes CASSFVGSGSSDTQYF. Together with reference TRBV11-1 and TRBJ2-3, the CDR3 gives the full variable domain: EAEVAQSPRYKITEKSQAVAFWCDPISGHATLYWYRQILGQGPELLVQFQDESVVDDSQLPKDRFSAERLKGVDSTLKIQPAELGDSAMYLCASSFVGSGSSDTQYFGPGTRLTVL.

This chain links TRBV4-3 with TRBJ2-7; the match to TRBD1 covers 7 bases. Germline loops: CDR1 LGHNA, CDR2 YSLEER. J lost 3 bases, V lost 0 bases, and 11 bases had no gene match. The CDR3 runs 17 residues. The CDR3 bases are TGCGCCAGCAGCCAAGATCCCTGGACAGGCAGGGGCTACGAGCAGTACTTC. It codes for CASSQDPWTGRGYEQYF.

This clonotype occurred a few times. The rearrangement uses TRBV20-1 and TRBJ2-7; 7 nucleotides align to TRBD2. Germline V gene sequence: CDR1 DFQATT, CDR2 SNEGSKA (reference sequence). Unmatched junction bases numbered 5, after V lost 3 bases and J lost 0 bases. The CDR3 has 14 residues. The CDR3 is CSARDGGSSYEQYF. Written as DNA, the CDR3 is TGCAGTGCTAGGGACGGCGGGAGCTCCTACGAGCAGTACTTC.

This clonotype was counted at least ten times. The V and J genes are TRBV18 and TRBJ2-1; D is ambiguous. Germline V gene sequence: CDR1 KGHSH, CDR2 LQKENI. The V end was cut by 3 bases, the J end by 9 bases, with 15 bases between. This CDR3 comprises 14 residues. The CDR3 nucleotides are TGTGCCAGCTCACCTTTGCCGCTGAACATTGAGCAGTTCTTC. Its translation is CASSPLPLNIEQFF.

This clonotype was counted at least ten times. V and J are TRBV27 and TRBJ2-1; 11 bases are shared with TRBD2. The length of the CDR3 is 17 residues. The V gene's germline CDR1 is MNHEY and CDR2 SMNVEV (reference sequence). V lost 3 bases, J lost 7 bases, and 11 bases stayed unmatched. The CDR3 reads CASSFRVETSGINEQFF. In DNA, the CDR3 is TGTGCCAGCAGTTTTCGAGTTGAGACTAGCGGGATAAATGAGCAGTTCTTC.

This clonotype was detected many times. The gene calls are TRBV28 and TRBJ2-7; 9 bases are a match to TRBD1. From germline, CDR1 is MDHEN and CDR2 SYDVKM. The V gene end was trimmed by 3 bases and the J gene end by 3 bases; junction bases not matched to a gene: 6. The CDR3 consists of 15 residues. CDR3 sequence (DNA): TGTGCCAGCAGTTTCTCGGGACAGGGTAGCTACGAGCAGTACTTC. Translated: CASSFSGQGSYEQYF.

This clonotype was seen ten or more times. V usage is TRBV7-2 and J usage is TRBJ2-3, with 7 bases lining up with TRBD2. The CDR3 is 14 amino acids. Germline V gives CDR1 SGHTA, CDR2 FQGNSA. V was pared by 7 bases and J by 1 base, with 5 bases of the junction left unmatched. CDR3 coding DNA: TGTGCCAGCACCCGGGACTACCGCACAGATACGCAGTATTTT. It codes for CASTRDYRTDTQYF. The variable domain in full, completed from reference TRBV7-2 and TRBJ2-3, reads GAGVSQSPSNKVTEKGKDVELRCDPISGHTALYWYRQSLGQGLEFLIYFQGNSAPDKSGLPSDRFSAERTGGSVSTLTIQRTQQEDSAVYLCASTRDYRTDTQYFGPGTRLTVL.

The chain is built from TRBV3-1 and TRBJ1-1; perhaps TRBD1 as D (5 bases). CDR1 is LGHDT and CDR2 is YNNKEL in the germline V gene (reference sequence). This CDR3 is built from 18 residues. V dropped 0 bases and J dropped 3 bases, with 20 bases sitting between them. The CDR3 nucleotides read TGTGCCAGCAGCCAAGATTGGGGGATTAGTAGAAGTCACACTGAAGCTTTCTTT. The encoded protein is CASSQDWGISRSHTEAFF.

V gene TRBV10-3 combines with J gene TRBJ2-1; 7 bases align to TRBD2. J lost 8 bases, V lost 10 bases, and 20 bases had no gene match. The CDR3 is 16 amino acids. Per germline, CDR1 ENHRY and CDR2 SYGVKD. CDR3 in amino acids: CATAWGSGKKGDEQFF. CDR3 bases: TGTGCCACCGCGTGGGGGAGCGGGAAAAAAGGCGATGAGCAGTTCTTC.

The rearrangement joins TRBV29-1 to TRBJ1-5, with TRBD1 as a possible D gene (5 bases). The V and J ends lost 4 bases and 5 bases respectively, with 15 bases between them. The CDR3 length is 14 residues. Germline lookup yields CDR1 SQVTM and CDR2 ANQGSEA. The CDR3 DNA reads as TGCAGCGTTGCCACAGGAGTTAATCATCAGCCCCAGCATTTT. It is translated as CSVATGVNHQPQHF.